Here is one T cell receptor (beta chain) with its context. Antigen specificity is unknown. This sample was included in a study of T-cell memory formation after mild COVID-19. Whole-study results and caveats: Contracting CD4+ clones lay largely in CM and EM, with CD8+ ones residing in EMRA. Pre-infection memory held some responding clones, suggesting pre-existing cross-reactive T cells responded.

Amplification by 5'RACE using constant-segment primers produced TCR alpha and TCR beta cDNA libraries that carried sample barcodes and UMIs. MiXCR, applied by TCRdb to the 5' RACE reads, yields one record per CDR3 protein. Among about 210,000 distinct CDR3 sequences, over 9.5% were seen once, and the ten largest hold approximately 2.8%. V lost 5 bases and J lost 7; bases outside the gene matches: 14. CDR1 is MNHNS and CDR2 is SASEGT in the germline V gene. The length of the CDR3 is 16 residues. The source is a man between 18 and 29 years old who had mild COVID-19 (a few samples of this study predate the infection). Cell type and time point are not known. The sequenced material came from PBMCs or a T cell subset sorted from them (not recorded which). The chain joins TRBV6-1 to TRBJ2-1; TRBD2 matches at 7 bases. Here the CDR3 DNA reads TGTGCCAGCAGTTGGGCTGGCGGGAGTGGTAATAATGAGCAGTTCTTC. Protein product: CASSWAGGSGNNEQFF.